One sample yielded the 20 T cell receptor beta chains listed below, sequenced in a study of CXCR3-negative and CXCR3-positive naive CD8 T cells. For these receptors, no antigen is known. Via 5' RACE with UMI labels, TRB cDNA libraries were prepared. TCRdb reprocessed the 5' RACE reads, keeping one entry per CDR3 protein, no DNA. The sample's table shows about 89,000 distinct CDR3 sequences. Study-level points and caveats: CXCR3-positive naive cells had more hydrophobic TRB CDR3s than CXCR3-negative naive cells.

Sequencing input: naive CXCR3+ CD8+ T cells from blood. Subset described: CD45RO-CCR7+CD27+CD95- naive CD8+ T cells expressing CXCR3 (TNR3+). The receptors derive from a human donor in good health. Some clones in this sample may be carry-over from other donors' samples.

The CDR3 region is CASSESISGRAYEQYF. The chain has TRBV10-2 and TRBJ2-7; lacking DNA, the TRBD2 call made by TCRdb goes unchecked. From germline, CDR1 is WSHSY and CDR2 SAAADI. The CDR3 has 16 residues.

This CDR3 reads CAISRTGVGETQYF. J is TRBJ2-5 and V is TRBV10-3; no DNA is available, so the TRBD1 call from TCRdb remains unchecked. The CDR3 length is 14 residues. Germline CDR1 and CDR2: ENHRY and SYGVKD.

The J gene is TRBJ2-5, the V gene TRBV28; TCRdb gives TRBD1 as the D gene, but with no DNA this cannot be confirmed. The CDR3 spans 13 residues. Germline CDR1 reads MDHEN; CDR2 reads SYDVKM. The CDR3 spells CASTPGVEETQYF.

This chain connects TRBV20-1 to TRBJ2-1; TCRdb reports TRBD2, a call that lacks DNA to check it against. The CDR3 has 14 amino acids. Germline CDR1 DFQATT, CDR2 SNEGSKA (reference sequence). The CDR3 loop reads CSASPSGEYNEQFF.

The chain carries TRBV21-1 and TRBJ2-2; TCRdb's D call, TRBD1, is unchecked because there is no DNA. TRBV21-1 has pseudogene status. This CDR3 has 16 amino acids. The CDR3 is CASSILVRGKCGELFF.

The chain uses TRBV3-1 and TRBJ2-1; without DNA, the TCRdb call of TRBD2 cannot be checked. The CDR3 sequence is 17 residues long. Germline V lookup: CDR1 LGHDT, CDR2 YNNKEL (reference sequence). CDR3 protein: CASSQEVTSGGENEQFF.

This chain connects TRBV4-3 to TRBJ1-1. Germline V lookup: CDR1 LGHNA, CDR2 YSLEER. CDR3 size: 15 residues. CDR3 protein: CASSQEVREWTEASF.

V and J are TRBV28 and TRBJ2-2; TCRdb returns TRBD1, unconfirmable since there is no DNA. Looked up from germline, CDR1 is MDHEN and CDR2 is SYDVKM. This CDR3 has 15 amino acids. The chain's CDR3 is CASRRTGGNTGELFF.

The CDR3 sequence is CSVEGGETNQETQYF. The chain has TRBV29-1 and TRBJ2-5; the TCRdb call, TRBD1, lacks DNA for checking. The CDR3 is 15 residues long. Germline V gene data show CDR1 as SQVTM and CDR2 as ANQGSEA.

The chain carries TRBV7-2 and TRBJ1-1; no DNA is available, so the TRBD1 call from TCRdb remains unchecked. Germline V gene data show CDR1 as SGHTA and CDR2 as FQGNSA. CDR3 length: 14 amino acids. The CDR3 region is CASSEGGANTEAFF.

The chain has TRBV19 and TRBJ2-6; as DNA is missing, the TRBD1 call by TCRdb cannot be tested. The CDR3 totals 16 residues. In germline, CDR1 is LNHDA, CDR2 SQIVND (reference sequence). The CDR3 reads CASSIGGRSGANVLTF.

The V call is TRBV23-1, the J call TRBJ2-3; TCRdb returns TRBD1, unconfirmable since there is no DNA. TRBV23-1 qualifies as an ORF whose function is uncertain. The CDR3 totals 13 residues. The CDR3 sequence is CASNQGGTDTQYF.

The rearrangement uses TRBV27 and TRBJ2-1; TCRdb's D call of TRBD1 is untestable without DNA. The CDR3 runs to 17 residues. From germline, CDR1 is MNHEY and CDR2 SMNVEV (reference sequence). This CDR3 is CASSLLAPTGIYNEQFF.

The CDR3 here is CASSVGLVVRGSSYNEQFF. This chain joins TRBV9 and TRBJ2-1; the TCRdb D gene call, TRBD1, has no DNA to confirm it. This CDR3 comprises 19 residues. CDR1 is SGDLS and CDR2 is YYNGEE in the germline V gene.

This chain joins TRBV6-2 or TRBV6-3 and TRBJ1-5; the TRBD1 assignment by TCRdb is unverifiable without DNA. CDR1 MNHEY and CDR2 SVGEGT come from the germline V gene. This CDR3 has 17 amino acids. The CDR3 protein is CASSPRDREVGNQPQHF.

This sequence joins TRBV18 and TRBJ2-6; no DNA is available, so the TRBD1 call from TCRdb remains unchecked. The CDR3 length is 16 residues. Germline V gene data show CDR1 as KGHSH and CDR2 as LQKENI. Here the CDR3 reads CASSPGTDSGANVLTF. Using reference TRBV18 and TRBJ2-6 for the parts outside the CDR3, the full variable domain is NAGVMQNPRHLVRRRGQEARLRCSPMKGHSHVYWYRQLPEEGLKFMVYLQKENIIDESGMPKERFSAEFPKEGPSILRIQQVVRGDSAAYFCASSPGTDSGANVLTFGAGSRLTVL.

The chain couples TRBV29-1 to TRBJ1-4; TCRdb proposes TRBD1, but this gene call is untestable without DNA. CDR1 is SQVTM and CDR2 is ANQGSEA in the germline V gene. This CDR3 is built from 13 residues. This chain's CDR3 is CSARTTTNEKLFF.

This chain uses TRBV11-3 with TRBJ2-1; the D gene TCRdb calls, TRBD1, cannot be checked with no DNA. Per the germline V gene, CDR1 is SGHNT and CDR2 is YENEEA. CDR3 length equals 13 residues. The CDR3 spells CASSLRGSNEQFF.

The genes are TRBV30 and TRBJ2-7; no DNA is available, so the TRBD1 call from TCRdb remains unchecked. Germline V gene sequence: CDR1 GTSNPN, CDR2 SVGIG (reference sequence). The CDR3 is made up of 14 amino acids. CDR3 region: CAWSAGQVPYEQYF.

CDR3 protein: CASSPGTSGGANNEQFF. This chain uses TRBV12-3 or TRBV12-4 with TRBJ2-1; TCRdb proposes TRBD2, but this gene call is untestable without DNA. The CDR3 runs to 17 residues.